This T cell receptor beta chain is drawn from a study of T cells in narcolepsy. V lost 4 bases and J lost 0; bases outside the gene matches: 6. CDR3 length equals 16 residues. Germline V gene data show CDR1 as PRHDT and CDR2 as FYEKMQ (reference sequence). Data came from immunoSEQ multiplex PCR; TCRdb stores just in-frame clones and leaves some out. The data show approximately 38,000 clones, about nine tenths seen once. Notes on the study in general: Healthy controls reportedly lacked the autoreactive clonotypes serially found in patients' blood. HCRT-specific and TRIB2-specific autoreactive clonotypes appeared among same-patient CSF and blood CD4+ clonotypes. No autoreactive T cell clone sequences appeared in some memory CD4+ repertoires.

Details on this clone: Its antigen is still unknown.

This chain connects TRBV13 to TRBJ2-4, with 7 bases that match TRBD2. This receptor was identified in a human donor with narcolepsy. Sequencing was performed on CD45RA- memory CD4+ T cells from PBMCs. CDR3 coding DNA: TGTGCCAGCAGCTCGGGCCCTAGCGGAGCCAAAAACATTCAGTACTTC. It encodes CASSSGPSGAKNIQYF.